This is a list of T cell receptor beta chains from one sample in a study of OX40 agonist ivuxolimab in advanced cancers. TCRdb's copy holds only in-frame clones and misses some; the assay was immunoSEQ multiplex PCR. Of tens of thousands of clones listed, around 90% are singletons. Material: CD4+ or CD8+ T cells sorted from blood, obtained in a trial of the OX40 agonist ivuxolimab. The receptors shown here come from an adult with an advanced solid tumor such as melanoma, head and neck, liver or kidney cancer. Both conserved end residues are trimmed from each CDR3. Fields, in order: V gene, J gene, CDR3 length, CDR3 protein.

TRBV28	TRBJ2-1	11	ASRGSSYNEQF
TRBV7-9	TRBJ1-3	10	ASSLLGNTIY
TRBV6-6	TRBJ2-6	14	ASSRQVDSGANVLT
TRBV10-3	TRBJ2-7	15	AISESGGTTPPYEQY
TRBV2	TRBJ2-7	14	ASSEGPDRSTYEQY
TRBV11-2	TRBJ1-5	12	ASSLRGVDQPQH
TRBV7-9	TRBJ1-1	13	ASSPYDRRRAEAF
TRBV18	TRBJ1-3	14	ASSHSDSSSGNTIY
TRBV6-8	TRBJ1-5	12	ASRRRRGGQPQH
TRBV28	TRBJ2-1	12	ASSPGTTYNEQF
TRBV7-9	TRBJ1-1	12	ASSTGQQYTEAF
TRBV15	TRBJ1-1	13	ATSRGGGMNTEAF
TRBV10-1	TRBJ2-3	11	ASRTRLTDTQY
TRBV2	TRBJ1-4	10	ASKGGGEKLF
TRBV10-3	TRBJ2-3	14	AISEGLAGAGDTQY
TRBV7-2	TRBJ1-4	11	ASSLVDQKSLF
TRBV5-4	TRBJ2-1	15	ASSLPPGLAGTGEQF
TRBV7-2	TRBJ2-2	15	ASSLESGSVNFGELF
TRBV11-3	TRBJ1-1	11	ASSFEGYTEAF
TRBV6-5	TRBJ1-5	14	ASSLVQGGGNQPQH
TRBV6-5	TRBJ2-7	11	ASSYRGPYEQY
TRBV6-5	TRBJ1-1	11	ASSYAFNTEAF
TRBV7-3	TRBJ2-5	16	ASSPNPAGGHIQETQY